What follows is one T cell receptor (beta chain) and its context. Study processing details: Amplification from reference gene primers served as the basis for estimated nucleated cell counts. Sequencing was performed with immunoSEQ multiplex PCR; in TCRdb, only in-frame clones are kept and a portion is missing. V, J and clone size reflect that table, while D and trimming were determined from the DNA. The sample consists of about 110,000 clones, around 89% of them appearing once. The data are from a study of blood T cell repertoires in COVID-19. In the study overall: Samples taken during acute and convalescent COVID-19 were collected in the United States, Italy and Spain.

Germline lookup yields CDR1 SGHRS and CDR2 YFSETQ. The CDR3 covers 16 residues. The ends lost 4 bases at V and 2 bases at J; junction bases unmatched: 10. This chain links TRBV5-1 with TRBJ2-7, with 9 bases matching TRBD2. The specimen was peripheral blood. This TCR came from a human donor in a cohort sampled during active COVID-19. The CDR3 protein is CASSAWGSGGTYEQYF. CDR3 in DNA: TGCGCCAGCAGCGCATGGGGTAGCGGGGGTACCTACGAGCAGTACTTC. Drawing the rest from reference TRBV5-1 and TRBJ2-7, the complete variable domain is KAGVTQTPRYLIKTRGQQVTLSCSPISGHRSVSWYQQTPGQGLQFLFEYFSETQRNKGNFPGRFSGRQFSNSRSEMNVSTLELGDSALYLCASSAWGSGGTYEQYFGPGTRLTVT.